Following are 19 T cell receptor beta chains from one sample sequenced in a study of cytomegalovirus exposure and HLA in healthy donors. PCR involved 60 Vbeta and 13 Jbeta primers. Clones were read by immunoSEQ multiplex PCR, and TCRdb kept only the in-frame ones, dropping some. Of some 140,000 clones in the sample, 79% were seen once. Sequencing was performed on PBMCs. Receptors were obtained from a man aged 35-49 years in good health and CMV-seropositive.

This chain uses TRBV7-2 with TRBJ2-7, with TRBD2 identical over 15 bases. The CDR3 contains 14 residues. Germline CDR1 and CDR2: SGHTA and FQGNSA. The junction had 2 bases not matched to a gene; V was cut back by 4 bases and J by 7 bases. CDR3 coding DNA: TGTGCCAGCAGCTGGGGACTAGCGGGAGGTGAGCAGTACTTC. Encoded protein: CASSWGLAGGEQYF.

The rearrangement joins TRBV6-5 to TRBJ1-1; 7 nucleotides align to TRBD1. Germline CDR1 MNHEY, CDR2 SVGAGI. CDR3 length equals 13 residues. The trim removed 6 bases at V and 4 bases at J, leaving 5 bases unmatched. The DNA for the CDR3 is TGTGCCAGCAGGTGGGACAGAGGCACTGAAGCTTTCTTT. Its translation: CASRWDRGTEAFF.

This chain joins TRBV25-1 and TRBJ2-2, with D hard to call. This CDR3 has 15 amino acids. Trimming removed 3 bases from V and 1 base from J, with 9 bases in between. From germline, CDR1 is MGHDK and CDR2 SYGVNS. As DNA, the CDR3 is TGTGCCAGCAGTGAGCCAGGATGGAACACCGGGGAGCTGTTTTTT. This codes for CASSEPGWNTGELFF.

The chain employs TRBV18 and TRBJ2-7; 7 bases are a match to TRBD1. This CDR3 comprises 13 residues. CDR1 and CDR2 (germline): KGHSH, LQKENI. V was clipped by 2 bases and J by 6 bases; unmatched bases: 4. The CDR3 sequence: CASSPEGGGEQYF. In nucleotides, the CDR3 is TGTGCCAGCTCACCAGAAGGGGGCGGCGAGCAGTACTTC.

The gene calls are TRBV29-1 and TRBJ2-3; 14 nucleotides line up with TRBD2. V was clipped by 5 bases and J by 6 bases; unmatched bases: 7. Germline CDR1 and CDR2: SQVTM and ANQGSEA. CDR3 length: 15 residues. The CDR3 coding sequence is TGCAGCGTTAGGGGACTAGCGGGAGCATCGGATACGCAGTATTTT. It translates to CSVRGLAGASDTQYF.

The V call is TRBV27, the J call TRBJ2-7, with 7 bases that match TRBD1. Looked up from germline, CDR1 is MNHEY and CDR2 is SMNVEV (reference sequence). CDR3 size: 16 residues. V shed 3 bases, J shed 2 bases, and the junction held 10 bases outside the gene matches. CDR3 residues: CASSFWRTGRAYEQYF. CDR3 DNA: TGTGCCAGCAGTTTTTGGAGGACAGGTCGAGCCTACGAGCAGTACTTC.

V gene TRBV7-4 combines with J gene TRBJ2-7; a possible D gene is TRBD1 (5 bases). This CDR3 comprises 16 residues. Trimming removed 1 base from V and 0 bases from J, with 13 bases in between. Germline CDR1 and CDR2: SGHVT and SQSDAQ. Here the CDR3 DNA reads TGTGCCAGCAGCTTAGGACAGCCCCGGAACTCCTACGAGCAGTACTTC. Encoded protein: CASSLGQPRNSYEQYF.

The chain has TRBV7-9 and TRBJ1-2; maybe TRBD1 (6 bases). Germline-derived CDR1 and CDR2 are SEHNR and FQNEAQ (reference sequence). The ends were cut back, 1 base at V and 7 bases at J, with 13 bases in the middle. The CDR3 covers 14 residues. The CDR3 protein is CASSLGDTLGGYTF. DNA of the CDR3: TGTGCCAGCAGCTTAGGGGACACGCTTGGTGGCTACACCTTC.

The J gene is TRBJ2-5, the V gene TRBV5-1, with 10 nucleotides matching TRBD2. The CDR3 runs 16 residues. The V and J ends lost 0 bases and 4 bases, in that order; junction bases with no gene match: 6. Germline V gene data show CDR1 as SGHRS and CDR2 as YFSETQ. CDR3 bases: TGCGCCAGCAGCTTGGTAGGTCTAGCGGGGGCAGAGACCCAGTACTTC. Translation gives CASSLVGLAGAETQYF.

V gene TRBV6-5 combines with J gene TRBJ2-5; D is uncertain. The CDR3 extends over 11 amino acids. Germline loops: CDR1 MNHEY, CDR2 SVGAGI. The V gene lost 2 bases and the J gene lost 7 bases, with 5 bases spanning the gap. This chain's CDR3 is CASSYRGTQYF. The CDR3 DNA follows: TGTGCCAGCAGTTACCGCGGGACCCAGTACTTC.

The J gene is TRBJ1-2, the V gene TRBV10-2, with unresolved D. With 4 bases removed from V and 4 bases from J, the gap between germline ends came to 7 bases. The CDR3 contains 12 residues. Germline CDR1 is WSHSY and CDR2 is SAAADI. The CDR3 bases are TGCGCCAGCAGTGGTGGGCCCTATGGCTACACCTTC. It yields the protein CASSGGPYGYTF.

The V and J genes are TRBV18 and TRBJ1-4, with TRBD1 matching over 8 bases. J was trimmed by 5 bases and V by 2 bases; bases with no gene match: 1. CDR1 is KGHSH and CDR2 is LQKENI in the germline V gene. The CDR3 covers 14 residues. The CDR3 DNA sequence: TGTGCCAGCTCACCAAGACAGGGGAATGAAAAACTGTTTTTT. Its translation is CASSPRQGNEKLFF.

The rearrangement links TRBV12-5 to TRBJ2-7; tentative D call: TRBD2 (6 bases). The CDR3 has 15 residues. V was shortened by 2 bases and J by 2 bases, with 13 bases between the two germline ends. The V gene's germline CDR1 is LGHNT and CDR2 FRNRAP. CDR3 bases: TGTGCTAGTGGTTTGCCCGAGCGGGTTCCCTACGAGCAGTACTTC. Protein product: CASGLPERVPYEQYF.

This clone was observed a handful of times. This chain joins TRBV2 and TRBJ1-1; TRBD1 might be the D (6 bases). This CDR3 is built from 14 residues. V was trimmed by 1 base and J by 5 bases, leaving 11 bases between them. The germline gives CDR1 SNHLY, CDR2 FYNNEI. CDR3 sequence: CASSEVRGKTEAFF. The DNA of the CDR3 is TGTGCCAGCAGTGAAGTCAGGGGAAAAACTGAAGCTTTCTTT.

V is TRBV7-3 and J is TRBJ1-2; possibly TRBD1 for D (6 bases). This CDR3 comprises 15 residues. Germline values: CDR1 SGHTA, CDR2 FQGTGA. Trimming left V 2 bases short and J 4 bases short, with 14 bases between. In DNA, the CDR3 is TGTGCCAGCAGCTTATCGGGGGGGGCCATCTATGGCTACACCTTC. It translates to CASSLSGGAIYGYTF.

Of note for this clone: Because the CDR3's place on the DNA is in doubt, the DNA is left out and the CDR3 is given as listed by TCRdb. This sequence joins TRBV2 and TRBJ1-5. The CDR3 sequence runs 18 residues, both termini included. Germline V gene lookup returns CDR1 SNHLY and CDR2 FYNNEI. CDR3 sequence: CASFGEGKEVSENQPQHF.

In this sample, this clone turned up a few times. The chain uses TRBV2 and TRBJ1-2; the match to TRBD1 covers 7 bases. With 6 bases clipped from V and 4 bases from J, the junction kept 8 bases outside the gene matches. CDR1 SNHLY and CDR2 FYNNEI come from the germline V gene. The CDR3 is made up of 14 amino acids. DNA for the CDR3: TGTGCCAGCAGGGGACAGAGCCCTATCTATGGCTACACCTTC. The encoded protein is CASRGQSPIYGYTF.

The chain links TRBV12-5 to TRBJ2-7, with a possible D match to TRBD1 (5 bases). V shed 6 bases and J shed 3 bases, with 21 bases lying between them. Germline CDR1 and CDR2: LGHNT and FRNRAP. The CDR3 length is 16 residues. The CDR3 reads CASGRSTTGFSYEQYF. The DNA of the CDR3 is TGTGCTAGTGGCCGTTCTACAACAGGTTTCAGCTACGAGCAGTACTTC. The full variable domain, its missing parts supplied by reference TRBV12-5 and TRBJ2-7, is DARVTQTPRHKVTEMGQEVTMRCQPILGHNTVFWYRQTMMQGLELLAYFRNRAPLDDSGMPKDRFSAEMPDATLATLKIQPSEPRDSAVYFCASGRSTTGFSYEQYFGPGTRLTVT.

The V gene is TRBV10-3, the J gene TRBJ2-7; perhaps TRBD2 as D (6 bases). Trimming removed 4 bases at V and 5 bases at J, with 18 bases between. Germline-derived CDR1 and CDR2 are ENHRY and SYGVKD. This CDR3 region has 15 residues. CDR3 sequence (DNA): TGTGCCATCAGTGTTGTACAATCGGGAGATAACGAGCAGTACTTC. It specifies CAISVVQSGDNEQYF.